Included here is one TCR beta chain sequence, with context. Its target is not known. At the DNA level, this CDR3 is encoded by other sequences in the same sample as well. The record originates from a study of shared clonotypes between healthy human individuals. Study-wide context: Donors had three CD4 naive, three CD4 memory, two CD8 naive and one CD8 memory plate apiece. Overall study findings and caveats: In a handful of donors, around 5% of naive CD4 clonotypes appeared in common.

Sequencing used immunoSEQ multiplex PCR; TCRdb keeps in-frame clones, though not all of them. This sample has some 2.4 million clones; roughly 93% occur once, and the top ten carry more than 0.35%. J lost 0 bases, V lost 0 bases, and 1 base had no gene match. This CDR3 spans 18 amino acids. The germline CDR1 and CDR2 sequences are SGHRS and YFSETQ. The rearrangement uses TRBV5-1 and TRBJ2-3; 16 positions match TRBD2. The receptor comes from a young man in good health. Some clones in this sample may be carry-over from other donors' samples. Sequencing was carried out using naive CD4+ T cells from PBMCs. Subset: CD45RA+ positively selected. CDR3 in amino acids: CASSLGGLAGGSTDTQYF. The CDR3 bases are TGCGCCAGCAGCTTGGGGGGACTAGCGGGAGGGAGCACAGATACGCAGTATTTT.